The clone carrying this TCR beta chain has only one observation. Data came from immunoSEQ multiplex PCR; TCRdb stores just in-frame clones and leaves some out. The sample contains some 120,000 clones, about 93% of which appear only once. This sample is drawn from a study of T cell responses to AZD1222 COVID-19 vaccine. There are 12 residues in the CDR3. Between the trimmed V and J ends, which lost 1 base and 12 bases, there was a span of 12 bases. CDR1 is GTSNPN, CDR2 SVGIG, per germline (reference sequence). The J gene is TRBJ1-4, the V gene TRBV30, with D uncertain. The receptor was derived from an adult in good health. Sequenced here: peripheral blood, sampled on day 0 of AZD1222 vaccination. CDR3: CAWSAQTEELFF. Written as DNA, the CDR3 is TGTGCCTGGAGTGCCCAAACAGAAGAACTGTTTTTT.